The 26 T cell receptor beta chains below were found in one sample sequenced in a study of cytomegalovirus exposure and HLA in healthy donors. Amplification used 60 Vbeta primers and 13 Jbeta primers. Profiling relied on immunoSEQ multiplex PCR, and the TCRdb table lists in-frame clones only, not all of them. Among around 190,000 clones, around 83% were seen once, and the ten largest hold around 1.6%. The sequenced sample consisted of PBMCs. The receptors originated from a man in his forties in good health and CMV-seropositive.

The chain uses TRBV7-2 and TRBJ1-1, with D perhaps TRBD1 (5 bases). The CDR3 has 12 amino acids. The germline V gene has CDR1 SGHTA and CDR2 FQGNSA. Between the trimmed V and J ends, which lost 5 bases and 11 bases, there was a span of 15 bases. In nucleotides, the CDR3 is TGTGCCAGCAGCGCCAGGGCCCGTAGGGCTTTCTTT. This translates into CASSARARRAFF.

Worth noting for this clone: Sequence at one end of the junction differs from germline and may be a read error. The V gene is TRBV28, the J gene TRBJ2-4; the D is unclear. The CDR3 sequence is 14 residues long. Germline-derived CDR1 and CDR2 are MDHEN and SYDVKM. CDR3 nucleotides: TGTGCCAGCAGCCCAGTTGGCCAACGAAACAGTCAGTACTTC. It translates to CASSPVGQRNSQYF.

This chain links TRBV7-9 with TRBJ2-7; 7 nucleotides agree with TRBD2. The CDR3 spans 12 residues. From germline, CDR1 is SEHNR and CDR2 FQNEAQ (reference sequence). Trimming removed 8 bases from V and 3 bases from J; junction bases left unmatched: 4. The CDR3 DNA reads TGTGCCAGCGCTAGCGGCGACTACGAGCAGTACTTC. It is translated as CASASGDYEQYF.

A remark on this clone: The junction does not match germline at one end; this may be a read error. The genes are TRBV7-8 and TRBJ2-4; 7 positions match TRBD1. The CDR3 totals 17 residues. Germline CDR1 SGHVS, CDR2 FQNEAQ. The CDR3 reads CASSFLRGSLAKNSQYF. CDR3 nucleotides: TGTGCCAGCAGCTTTCTCAGGGGGTCCCTTGCCAAAAACAGTCAGTACTTC.

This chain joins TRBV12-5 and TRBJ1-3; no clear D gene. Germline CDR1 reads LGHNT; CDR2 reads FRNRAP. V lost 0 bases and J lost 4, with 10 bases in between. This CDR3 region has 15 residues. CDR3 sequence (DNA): TGTGCTAGTGGTTTGGTTGTCGGGGTCGGAAACACCATATATTTT. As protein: CASGLVVGVGNTIYF.

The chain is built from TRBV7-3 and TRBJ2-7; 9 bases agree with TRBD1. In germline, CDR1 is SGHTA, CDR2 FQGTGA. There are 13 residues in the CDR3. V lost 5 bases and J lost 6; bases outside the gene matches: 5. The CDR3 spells CASSEGQGSEQYF. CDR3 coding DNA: TGTGCCAGCAGCGAGGGACAGGGCAGCGAGCAGTACTTC. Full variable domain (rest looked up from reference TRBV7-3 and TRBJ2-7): GAGVSQTPSNKVTEKGKYVELRCDPISGHTALYWYRQSLGQGPEFLIYFQGTGAADDSGLPNDRFFAVRPEGSVSTLKIQRTERGDSAVYLCASSEGQGSEQYFGPGTRLTVT.

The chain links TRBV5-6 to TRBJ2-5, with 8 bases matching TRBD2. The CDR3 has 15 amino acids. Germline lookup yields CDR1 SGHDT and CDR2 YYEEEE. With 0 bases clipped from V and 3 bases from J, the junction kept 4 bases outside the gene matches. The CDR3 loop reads CASSLGLAGKETQYF. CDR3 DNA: TGTGCCAGCAGCTTGGGTCTAGCGGGTAAAGAGACCCAGTACTTC.

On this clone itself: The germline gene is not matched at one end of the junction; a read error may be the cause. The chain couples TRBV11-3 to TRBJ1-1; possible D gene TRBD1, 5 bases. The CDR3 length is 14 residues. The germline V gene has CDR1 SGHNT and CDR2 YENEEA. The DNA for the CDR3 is TGTGCCGGCAGCTTAGGGCAGGGAGGCACTGAAGCTTTCTTT. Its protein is CAGSLGQGGTEAFF.

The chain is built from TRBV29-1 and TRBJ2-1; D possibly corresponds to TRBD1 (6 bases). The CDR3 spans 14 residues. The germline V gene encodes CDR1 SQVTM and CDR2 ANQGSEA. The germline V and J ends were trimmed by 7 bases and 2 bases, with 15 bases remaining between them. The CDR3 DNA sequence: TGCAGCGCCTGGACAGTTGAAACCTACAATGAGCAGTTCTTC. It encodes CSAWTVETYNEQFF.

The CDR3 DNA sequence: TGTGCCAGCAGCCAAGACGGGGGAGGGGGAGAGACCCAGTACTTC. This gives the protein CASSQDGGGGETQYF. The chain joins TRBV4-2 to TRBJ2-5; D may be TRBD2 (7 bases). Trimming cost V 0 bases and J 4 bases, with 12 bases left between them. The CDR3 spans 15 residues. The germline gives CDR1 LGHNA, CDR2 YNFKEQ.

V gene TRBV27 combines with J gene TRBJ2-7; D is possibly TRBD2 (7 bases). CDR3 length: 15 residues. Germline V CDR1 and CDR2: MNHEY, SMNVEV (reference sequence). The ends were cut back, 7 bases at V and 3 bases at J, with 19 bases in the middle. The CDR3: CASTAYGGLNYEQYF. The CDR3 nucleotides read TGTGCCAGCACCGCTTACGGGGGGCTGAACTACGAGCAGTACTTC.

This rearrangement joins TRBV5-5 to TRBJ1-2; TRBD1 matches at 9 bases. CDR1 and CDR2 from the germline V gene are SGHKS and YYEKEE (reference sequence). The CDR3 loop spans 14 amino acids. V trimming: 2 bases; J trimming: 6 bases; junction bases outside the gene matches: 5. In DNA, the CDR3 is TGTGCCAGCAGCTTACCCGGGACAGGGAATGGCTACACCTTC. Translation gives CASSLPGTGNGYTF.

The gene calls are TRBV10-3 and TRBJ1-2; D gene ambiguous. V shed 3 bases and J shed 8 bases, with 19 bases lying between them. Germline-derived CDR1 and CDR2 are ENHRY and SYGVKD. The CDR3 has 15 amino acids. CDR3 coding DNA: TGTGCCATCAGTGAAGGCCAGCTTAAAACGGAGGGCTACACCTTC. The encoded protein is CAISEGQLKTEGYTF.

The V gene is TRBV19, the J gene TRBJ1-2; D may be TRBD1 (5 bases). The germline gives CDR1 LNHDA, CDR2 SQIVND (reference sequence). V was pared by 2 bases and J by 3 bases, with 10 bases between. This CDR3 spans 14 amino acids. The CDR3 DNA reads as TGTGCCAGTAGTATACAGGGCCTGGACTATGGCTACACCTTC. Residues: CASSIQGLDYGYTF.

The CDR3 loop reads CASSLQGFSGYTF. The CDR3 DNA sequence: TGTGCCAGCAGCTTACAGGGGTTTAGCGGCTACACCTTC. The chain links TRBV7-2 to TRBJ1-2; D might be TRBD1 (6 bases). The CDR3 has 13 amino acids. Trimming removed 2 bases from V and 8 bases from J, with 12 bases in between. Germline CDR1 and CDR2: SGHTA and FQGNSA.

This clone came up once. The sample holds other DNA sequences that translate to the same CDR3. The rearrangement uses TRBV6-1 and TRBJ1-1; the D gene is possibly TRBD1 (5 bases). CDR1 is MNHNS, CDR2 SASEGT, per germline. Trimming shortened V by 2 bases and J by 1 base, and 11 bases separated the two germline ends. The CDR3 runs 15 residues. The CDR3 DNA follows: TGTGCCAGCAGTGAATATTTACAGGAGAACACTGAAGCTTTCTTT. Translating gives CASSEYLQENTEAFF.

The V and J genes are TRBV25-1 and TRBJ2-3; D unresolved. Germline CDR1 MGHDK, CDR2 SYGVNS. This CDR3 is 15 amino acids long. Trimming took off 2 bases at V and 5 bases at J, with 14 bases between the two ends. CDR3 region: CASSEGSSNQDTQYF. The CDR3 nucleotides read TGTGCCAGCAGTGAAGGCAGTTCAAATCAAGATACGCAGTATTTT.

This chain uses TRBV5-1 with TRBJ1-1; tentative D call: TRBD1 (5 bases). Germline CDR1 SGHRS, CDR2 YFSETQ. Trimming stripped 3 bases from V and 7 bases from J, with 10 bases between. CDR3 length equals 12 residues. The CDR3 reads CASSSGGIEAFF. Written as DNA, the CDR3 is TGCGCCAGCAGCTCCGGGGGTATTGAAGCTTTCTTT.

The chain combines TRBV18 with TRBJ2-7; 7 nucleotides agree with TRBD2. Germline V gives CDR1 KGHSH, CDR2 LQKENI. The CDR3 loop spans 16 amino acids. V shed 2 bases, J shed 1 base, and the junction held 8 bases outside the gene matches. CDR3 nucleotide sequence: TGTGCCAGCTCACCATTTAAGCGGGATGTTTCCTACGAGCAGTACTTC. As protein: CASSPFKRDVSYEQYF.

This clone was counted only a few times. In DNA form, the CDR3 reads TGTGCCAGCAGTTTGAGTGTTTATGGCTACACCTTC. Translating gives CASSLSVYGYTF. This rearrangement joins TRBV28 to TRBJ1-2; D unclear. Trimming pared 3 bases from V and 5 bases from J, leaving 7 bases between. The germline V gene has CDR1 MDHEN and CDR2 SYDVKM. The CDR3 sequence is 12 residues long.

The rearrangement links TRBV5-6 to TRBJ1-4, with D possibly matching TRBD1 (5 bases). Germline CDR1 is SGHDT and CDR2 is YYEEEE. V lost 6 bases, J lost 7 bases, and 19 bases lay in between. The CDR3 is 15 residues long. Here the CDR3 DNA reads TGTGCCAGCACCACGATGCAGGGTAGTGGTGAAAAACTGTTTTTT. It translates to CASTTMQGSGEKLFF.

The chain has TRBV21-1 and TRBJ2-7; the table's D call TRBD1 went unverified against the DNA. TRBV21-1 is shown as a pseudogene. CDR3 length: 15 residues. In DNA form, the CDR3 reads TGTGCCAGCAGCGTCCACCCGGGACAGACATACGAGCAGTACTTC. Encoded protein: CASSVHPGQTYEQYF.

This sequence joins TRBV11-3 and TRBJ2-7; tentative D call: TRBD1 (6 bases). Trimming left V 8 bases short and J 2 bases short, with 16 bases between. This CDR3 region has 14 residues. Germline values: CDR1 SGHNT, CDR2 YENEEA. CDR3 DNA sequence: TGTGCCAGCGGACGGGACAATGAGGCCTACGAGCAGTACTTC. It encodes CASGRDNEAYEQYF.

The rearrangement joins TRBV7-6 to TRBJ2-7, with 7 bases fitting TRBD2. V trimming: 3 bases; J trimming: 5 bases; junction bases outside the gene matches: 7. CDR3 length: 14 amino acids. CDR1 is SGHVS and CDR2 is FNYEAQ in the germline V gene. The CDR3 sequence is CASSLGGSSHEQYF. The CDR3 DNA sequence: TGTGCCAGCAGCTTGGGCGGGAGCTCTCACGAGCAGTACTTC.

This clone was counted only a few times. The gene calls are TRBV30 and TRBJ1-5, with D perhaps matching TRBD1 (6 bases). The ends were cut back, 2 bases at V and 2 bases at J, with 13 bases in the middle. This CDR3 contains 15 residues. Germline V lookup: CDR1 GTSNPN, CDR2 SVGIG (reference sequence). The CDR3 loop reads CAWSTADRRNQPQHF. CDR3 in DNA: TGTGCCTGGAGTACGGCGGACAGACGCAATCAGCCCCAGCATTTT.

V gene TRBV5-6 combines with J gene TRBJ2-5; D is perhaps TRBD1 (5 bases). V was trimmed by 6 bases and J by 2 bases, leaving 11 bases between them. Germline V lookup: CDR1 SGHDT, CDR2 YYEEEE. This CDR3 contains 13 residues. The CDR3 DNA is TGTGCCAGCATCGGACACCTTCAAGAGACCCAGTACTTC. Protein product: CASIGHLQETQYF.